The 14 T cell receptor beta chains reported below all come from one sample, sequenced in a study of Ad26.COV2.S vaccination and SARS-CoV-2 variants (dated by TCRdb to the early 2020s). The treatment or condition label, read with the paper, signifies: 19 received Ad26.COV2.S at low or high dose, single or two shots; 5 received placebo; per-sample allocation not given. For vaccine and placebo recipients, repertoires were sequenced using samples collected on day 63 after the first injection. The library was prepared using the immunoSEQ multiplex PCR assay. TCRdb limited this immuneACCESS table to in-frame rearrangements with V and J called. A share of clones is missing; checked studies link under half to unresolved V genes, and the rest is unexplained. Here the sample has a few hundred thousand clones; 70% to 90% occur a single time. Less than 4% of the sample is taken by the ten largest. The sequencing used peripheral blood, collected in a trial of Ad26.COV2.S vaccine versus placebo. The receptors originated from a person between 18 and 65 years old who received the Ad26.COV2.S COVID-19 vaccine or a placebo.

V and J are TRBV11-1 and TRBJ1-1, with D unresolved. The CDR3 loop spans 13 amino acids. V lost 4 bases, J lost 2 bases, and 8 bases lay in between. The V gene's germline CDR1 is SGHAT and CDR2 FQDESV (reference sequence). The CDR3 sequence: CASSYRHNTEAFF. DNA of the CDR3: TGTGCCAGCAGCTACCGACACAACACTGAAGCTTTCTTT.

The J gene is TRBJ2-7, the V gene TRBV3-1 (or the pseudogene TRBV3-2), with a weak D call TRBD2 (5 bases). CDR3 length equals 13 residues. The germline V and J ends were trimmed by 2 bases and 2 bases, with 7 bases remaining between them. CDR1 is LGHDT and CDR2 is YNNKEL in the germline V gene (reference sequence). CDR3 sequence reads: CASSQLRAYEQYF. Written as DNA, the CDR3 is TGTGCCAGCAGCCAATTGAGGGCCTACGAGCAGTACTTC.

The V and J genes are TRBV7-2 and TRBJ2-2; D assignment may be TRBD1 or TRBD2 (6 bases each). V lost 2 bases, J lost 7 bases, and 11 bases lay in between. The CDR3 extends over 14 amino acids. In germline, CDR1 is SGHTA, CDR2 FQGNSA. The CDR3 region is CASSLRGDHGELFF. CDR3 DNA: TGTGCCAGCAGCTTAAGGGGGGACCACGGGGAGCTGTTTTTT.

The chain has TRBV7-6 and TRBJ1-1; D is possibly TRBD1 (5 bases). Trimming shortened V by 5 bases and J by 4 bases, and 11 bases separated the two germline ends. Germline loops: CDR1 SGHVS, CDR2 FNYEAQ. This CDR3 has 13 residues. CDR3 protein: CASSRTPSTEAFF. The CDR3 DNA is TGTGCCAGCAGCAGGACACCCTCCACTGAAGCTTTCTTT.

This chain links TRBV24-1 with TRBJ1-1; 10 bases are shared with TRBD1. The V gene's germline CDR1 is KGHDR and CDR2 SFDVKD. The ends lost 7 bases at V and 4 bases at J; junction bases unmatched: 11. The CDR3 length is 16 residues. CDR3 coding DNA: TGTGCCACCAGCGACCCCCGGGACAGGGGAGGCACTGAAGCTTTCTTT. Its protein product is CATSDPRDRGGTEAFF.

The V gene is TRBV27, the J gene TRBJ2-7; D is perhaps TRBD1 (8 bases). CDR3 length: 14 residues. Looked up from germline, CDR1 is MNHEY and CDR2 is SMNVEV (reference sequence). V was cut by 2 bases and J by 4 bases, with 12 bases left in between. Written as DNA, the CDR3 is TGTGCCAGCAGTTTAACAGGGGGGGTATACGAGCAGTACTTC. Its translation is CASSLTGGVYEQYF.

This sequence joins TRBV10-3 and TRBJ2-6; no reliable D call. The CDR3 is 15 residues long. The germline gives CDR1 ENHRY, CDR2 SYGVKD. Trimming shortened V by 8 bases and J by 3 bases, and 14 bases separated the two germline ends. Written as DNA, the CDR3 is TGTGCCATCTCTACGGGTGATAGTGGGGCCAACGTCCTGACTTTC. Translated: CAISTGDSGANVLTF.

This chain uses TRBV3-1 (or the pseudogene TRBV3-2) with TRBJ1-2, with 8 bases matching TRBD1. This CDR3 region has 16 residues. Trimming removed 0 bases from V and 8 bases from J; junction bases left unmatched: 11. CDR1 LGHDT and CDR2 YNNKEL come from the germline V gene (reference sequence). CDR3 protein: CASSQESGQELRGYTF. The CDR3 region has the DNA TGTGCCAGCAGCCAAGAATCGGGACAGGAACTTAGAGGCTACACCTTC.

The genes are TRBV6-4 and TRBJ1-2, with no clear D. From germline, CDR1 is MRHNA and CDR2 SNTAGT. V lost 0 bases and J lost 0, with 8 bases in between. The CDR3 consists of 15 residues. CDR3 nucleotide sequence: TGTGCCAGCAGTGACTCGCCGAAGGCTAACTATGGCTACACCTTC. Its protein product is CASSDSPKANYGYTF.

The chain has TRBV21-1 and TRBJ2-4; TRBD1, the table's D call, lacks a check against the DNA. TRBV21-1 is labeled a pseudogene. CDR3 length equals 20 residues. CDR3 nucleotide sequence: TGTGCCAGCAGCAAAAAATGGAGGGATATATTAGACAGGGGCCTAAACATTCAGTACTTC. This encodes CASSKKWRDILDRGLNIQYF.

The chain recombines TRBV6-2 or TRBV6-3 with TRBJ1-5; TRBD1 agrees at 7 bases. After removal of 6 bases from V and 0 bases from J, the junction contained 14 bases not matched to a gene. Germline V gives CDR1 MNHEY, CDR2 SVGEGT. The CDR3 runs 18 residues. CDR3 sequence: CASSLRRDRFYSNQPQHF. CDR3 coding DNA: TGTGCCAGCAGCCTGCGACGGGACAGATTCTATAGCAATCAGCCCCAGCATTTT.

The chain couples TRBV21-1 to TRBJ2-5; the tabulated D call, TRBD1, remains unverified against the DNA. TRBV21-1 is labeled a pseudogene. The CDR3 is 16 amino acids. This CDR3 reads CASSKARAGVRETQYF. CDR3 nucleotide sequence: TGTGCCAGCAGCAAAGCGCGCGCAGGCGTGCGAGAGACCCAGTACTTC.

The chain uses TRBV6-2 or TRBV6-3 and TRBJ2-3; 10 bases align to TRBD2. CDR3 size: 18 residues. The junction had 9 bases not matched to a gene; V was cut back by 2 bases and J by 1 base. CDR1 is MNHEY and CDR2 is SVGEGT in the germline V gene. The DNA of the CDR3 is TGTGCCAGCAGTTACGACGGTAAAGCGGGGGGGCGCACAGATACGCAGTATTTT. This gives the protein CASSYDGKAGGRTDTQYF.

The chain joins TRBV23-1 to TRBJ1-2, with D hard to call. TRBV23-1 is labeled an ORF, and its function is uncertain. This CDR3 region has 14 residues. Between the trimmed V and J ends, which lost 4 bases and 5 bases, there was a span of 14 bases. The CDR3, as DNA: TGCGCCAGCAGTCTGGGCAATTCGGAGTATGGCTACACCTTC. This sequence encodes CASSLGNSEYGYTF.